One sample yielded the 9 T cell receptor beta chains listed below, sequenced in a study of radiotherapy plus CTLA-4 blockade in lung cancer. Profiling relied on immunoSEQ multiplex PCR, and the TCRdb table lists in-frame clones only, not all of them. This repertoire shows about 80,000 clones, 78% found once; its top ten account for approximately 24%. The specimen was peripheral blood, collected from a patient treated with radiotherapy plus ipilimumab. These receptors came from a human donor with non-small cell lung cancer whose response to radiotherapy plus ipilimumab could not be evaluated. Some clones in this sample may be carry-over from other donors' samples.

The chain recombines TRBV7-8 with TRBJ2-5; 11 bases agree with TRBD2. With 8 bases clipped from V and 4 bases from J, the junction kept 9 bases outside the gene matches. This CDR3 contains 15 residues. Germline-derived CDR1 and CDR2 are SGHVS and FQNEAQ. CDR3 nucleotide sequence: TGTGCCAGCTCGAGTAGCGGGGGGGCCGTAGAGACCCAGTACTTC. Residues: CASSSSGGAVETQYF. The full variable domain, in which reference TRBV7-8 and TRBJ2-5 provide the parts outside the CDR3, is GAGVSQSPRYKVAKRGQDVALRCDPISGHVSLFWYQQALGQGPEFLTYFQNEAQLDKSGLPSDRFFAERPEGSVSTLKIQRTQQEDSAVYLCASSSSGGAVETQYFGPGTRLLVL.

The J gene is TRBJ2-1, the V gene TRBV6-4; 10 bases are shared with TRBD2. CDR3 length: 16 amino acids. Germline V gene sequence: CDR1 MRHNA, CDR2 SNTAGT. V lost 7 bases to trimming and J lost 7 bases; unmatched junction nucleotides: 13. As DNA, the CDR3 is TGTGCCAGCAAAAGCGGGGGGGCCTGGATGAGGAATGAGCAGTTCTTC. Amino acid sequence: CASKSGGAWMRNEQFF.

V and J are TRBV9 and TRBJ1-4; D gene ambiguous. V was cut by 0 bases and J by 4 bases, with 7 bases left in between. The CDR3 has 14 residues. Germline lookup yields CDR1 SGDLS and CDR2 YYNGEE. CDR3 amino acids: CASSVAGSNEKLFF. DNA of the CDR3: TGTGCCAGCAGCGTAGCAGGCAGTAATGAAAAACTGTTTTTT.

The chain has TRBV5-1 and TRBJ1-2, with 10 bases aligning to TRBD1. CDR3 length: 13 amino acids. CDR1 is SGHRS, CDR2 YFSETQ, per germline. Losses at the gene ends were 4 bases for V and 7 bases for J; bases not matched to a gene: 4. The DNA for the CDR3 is TGCGCCAGCAGCCTCCGGGACAGGGGTGGCTACACCTTC. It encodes CASSLRDRGGYTF.

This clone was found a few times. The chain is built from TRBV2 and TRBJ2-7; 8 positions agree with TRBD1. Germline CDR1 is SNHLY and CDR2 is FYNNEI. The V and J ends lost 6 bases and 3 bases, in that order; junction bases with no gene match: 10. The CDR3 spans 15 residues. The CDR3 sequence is CASRPSGTGGYEQYF. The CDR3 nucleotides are TGTGCCAGCAGGCCCTCCGGGACAGGAGGCTACGAGCAGTACTTC.

In DNA form, the CDR3 reads TGCGCCAGCAGCCGTGAGGACAGGGGGGACTATGGCTACACCTTC. Protein sequence: CASSREDRGDYGYTF. V gene TRBV4-3 combines with J gene TRBJ1-2; the match to TRBD1 covers 10 bases. The CDR3 has 15 residues. Germline V gives CDR1 LGHNA, CDR2 YSLEER. Trimming removed 4 bases from V and 3 bases from J; junction bases left unmatched: 5.

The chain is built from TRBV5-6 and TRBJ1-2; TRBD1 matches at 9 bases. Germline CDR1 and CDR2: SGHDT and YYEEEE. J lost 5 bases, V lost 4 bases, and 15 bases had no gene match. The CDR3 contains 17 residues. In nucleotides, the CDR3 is TGTGCCAGCAGCCAAATTGGGACAGGGTCTAGACTTTATGGCTACACCTTC. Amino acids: CASSQIGTGSRLYGYTF.

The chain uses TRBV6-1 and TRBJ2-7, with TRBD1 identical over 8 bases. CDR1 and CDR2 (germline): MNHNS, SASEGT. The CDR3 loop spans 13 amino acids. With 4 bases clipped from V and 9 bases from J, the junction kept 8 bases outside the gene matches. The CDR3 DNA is TGTGCCAGCAGTGTAGGGGACAGGTTTTGGCAGTACTTC. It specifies CASSVGDRFWQYF.

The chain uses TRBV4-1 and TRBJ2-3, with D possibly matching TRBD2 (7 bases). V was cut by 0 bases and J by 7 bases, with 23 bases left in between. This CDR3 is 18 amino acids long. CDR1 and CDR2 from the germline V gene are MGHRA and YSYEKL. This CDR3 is CASSQDPGASGVSNTQYF. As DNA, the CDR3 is TGCGCCAGCAGCCAAGATCCGGGGGCTAGCGGAGTCTCCAATACGCAGTATTTT.